This T cell receptor (beta chain) is from a study of blood T cell repertoires in COVID-19. TCRdb's copy holds only in-frame clones and misses some; the assay was immunoSEQ multiplex PCR. The sample gives 140,000 to 150,000 clones, approximately 85% of which show up once; less than 2% is in the top ten. In this sample, this clone turned up a few times. There are 13 residues in the CDR3. V was pared by 5 bases and J by 5 bases, with 13 bases between. Germline V gene data show CDR1 as LNHNV and CDR2 as YYDKDF (reference sequence). The sample taken for sequencing was peripheral blood. The source of this sequence is a man in his sixties or seventies with acute or convalescent COVID-19. The chain is built from TRBV15 and TRBJ2-7; D perhaps matches TRBD2 (5 bases). CDR3: CATSRVAGNEQYF. The DNA of the CDR3 is TGTGCCACCAGCCGGGTGGCGGGTAACGAGCAGTACTTC.